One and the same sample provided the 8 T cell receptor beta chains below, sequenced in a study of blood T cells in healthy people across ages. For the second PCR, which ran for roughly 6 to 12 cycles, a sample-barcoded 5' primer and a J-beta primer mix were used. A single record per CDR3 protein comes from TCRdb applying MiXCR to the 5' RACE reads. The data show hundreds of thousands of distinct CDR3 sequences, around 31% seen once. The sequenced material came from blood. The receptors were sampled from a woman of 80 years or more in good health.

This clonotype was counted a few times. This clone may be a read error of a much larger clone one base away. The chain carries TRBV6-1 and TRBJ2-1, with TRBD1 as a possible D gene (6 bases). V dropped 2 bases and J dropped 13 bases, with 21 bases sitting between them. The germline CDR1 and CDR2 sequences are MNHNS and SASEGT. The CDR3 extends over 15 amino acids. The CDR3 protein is CASSELGALLETQFF. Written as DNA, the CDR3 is TGTGCCAGCAGTGAACTGGGGGCTTTATTGGAGACCCAGTTCTTC.

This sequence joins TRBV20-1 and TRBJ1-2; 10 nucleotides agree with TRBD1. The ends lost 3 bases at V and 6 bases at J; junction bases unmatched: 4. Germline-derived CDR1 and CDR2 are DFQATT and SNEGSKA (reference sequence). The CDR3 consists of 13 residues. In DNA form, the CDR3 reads TGCAGTGCTAGCCCCGGGACAGGGGATGGCTACACCTTC. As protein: CSASPGTGDGYTF.

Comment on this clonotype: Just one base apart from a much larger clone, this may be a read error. The DNA for the CDR3 is TGTGCCAGTGCCGGGGGGGGGCCGGGTTCTAATGAGCAGTTCTTC. Protein: CASAGGGPGSNEQFF. The genes are TRBV7-3 and TRBJ2-1, with TRBD2 identical over 8 bases. The CDR3 totals 15 residues. Germline trimming cut 9 bases from V and 7 bases from J; bases unmatched to any gene: 14. Germline V gene data show CDR1 as SGHTA and CDR2 as FQGTGA. Combining the CDR3 with reference TRBV7-3 and TRBJ2-1 gives the whole variable domain GAGVSQTPSNKVTEKGKYVELRCDPISGHTALYWYRQSLGQGPEFLIYFQGTGAADDSGLPNDRFFAVRPEGSVSTLKIQRTERGDSAVYLCASAGGGPGSNEQFFGPGTRLTVL.

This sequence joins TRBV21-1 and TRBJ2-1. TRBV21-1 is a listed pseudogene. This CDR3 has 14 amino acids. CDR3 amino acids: CASSNFGGYNEQFF. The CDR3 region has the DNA TGTGCCAGCAGCAATTTCGGCGGTTACAATGAGCAGTTCTTC.

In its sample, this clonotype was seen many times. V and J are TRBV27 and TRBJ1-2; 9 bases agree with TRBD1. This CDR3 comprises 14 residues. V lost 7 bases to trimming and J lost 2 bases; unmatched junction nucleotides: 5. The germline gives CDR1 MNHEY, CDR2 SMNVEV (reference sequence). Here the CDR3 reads CASKTQGANYGYTF. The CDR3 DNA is TGTGCCAGCAAGACACAGGGGGCGAACTATGGCTACACCTTC.

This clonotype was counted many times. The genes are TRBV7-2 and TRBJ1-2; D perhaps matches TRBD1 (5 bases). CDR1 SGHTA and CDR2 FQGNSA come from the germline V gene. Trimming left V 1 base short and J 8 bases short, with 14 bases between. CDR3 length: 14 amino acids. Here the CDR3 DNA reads TGTGCCAGCAGCTTAGATCCAGGGACCATCGGCTACACCTTC. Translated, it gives CASSLDPGTIGYTF.

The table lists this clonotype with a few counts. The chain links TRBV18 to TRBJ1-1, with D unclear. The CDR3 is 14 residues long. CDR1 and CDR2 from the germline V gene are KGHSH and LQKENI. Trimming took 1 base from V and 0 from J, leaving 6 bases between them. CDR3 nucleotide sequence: TGTGCCAGCTCACCACTGACGGTGAACACTGAAGCTTTCTTT. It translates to CASSPLTVNTEAFF.

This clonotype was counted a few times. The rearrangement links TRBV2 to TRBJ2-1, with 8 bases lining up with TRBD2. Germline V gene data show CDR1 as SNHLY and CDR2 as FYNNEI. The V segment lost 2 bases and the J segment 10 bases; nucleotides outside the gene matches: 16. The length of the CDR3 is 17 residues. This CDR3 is CASSEIGAGATNREQFF. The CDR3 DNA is TGTGCCAGCAGTGAAATAGGAGCGGGGGCCACGAATCGGGAGCAGTTCTTC.